This T cell receptor beta chain was sequenced for a study of blood T cell repertoires in COVID-19. Study background: Donors in the United States, Italy and Spain gave samples during acute or convalescent COVID-19.

Germline CDR1 and CDR2: SGHAT and FQNNGV. This CDR3 is 14 amino acids long. The V gene lost 1 base and the J gene lost 2 bases, with 9 bases spanning the gap. Repertoires were generated with immunoSEQ multiplex PCR, while TCRdb's copy carries only in-frame clones and drops some. The data contain about 100,000 clones, less than 90% of them singletons. The V call is TRBV11-2, the J call TRBJ2-7; maybe TRBD2 (5 bases). The TCR sequence derives from a man aged 25-40 years in a cohort sampled during active COVID-19. Sequenced material: peripheral blood. The CDR3 region is CASSLGAGAYEQYF. DNA for the CDR3: TGTGCCAGCAGCTTAGGAGCCGGGGCCTACGAGCAGTACTTC. Complete variable domain (other parts from reference TRBV11-2 and TRBJ2-7): EAGVAQSPRYKIIEKRQSVAFWCNPISGHATLYWYQQILGQGPKLLIQFQNNGVVDDSQLPKDRFSAERLKGVDSTLKIQPAKLEDSAVYLCASSLGAGAYEQYFGPGTRLTVT.